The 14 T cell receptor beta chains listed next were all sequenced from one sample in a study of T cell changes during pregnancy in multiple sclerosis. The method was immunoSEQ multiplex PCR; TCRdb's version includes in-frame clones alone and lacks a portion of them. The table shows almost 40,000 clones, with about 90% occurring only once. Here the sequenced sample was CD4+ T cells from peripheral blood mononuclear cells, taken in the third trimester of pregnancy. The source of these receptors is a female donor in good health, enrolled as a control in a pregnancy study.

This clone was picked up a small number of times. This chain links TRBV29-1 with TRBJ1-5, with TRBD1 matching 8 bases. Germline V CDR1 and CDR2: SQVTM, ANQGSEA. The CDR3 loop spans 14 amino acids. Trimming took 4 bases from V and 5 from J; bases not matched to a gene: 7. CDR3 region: CSVVGRGQDQPQHF. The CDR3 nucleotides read TGCAGCGTTGTCGGCAGGGGGCAAGATCAGCCCCAGCATTTT. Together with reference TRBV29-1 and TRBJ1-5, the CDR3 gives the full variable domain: SAVISQKPSRDICQRGTSLTIQCQVDSQVTMMFWYRQQPGQSLTLIATANQGSEATYESGFVIDKFPISRPNLTFSTLTVSNMSPEDSSIYLCSVVGRGQDQPQHFGDGTRLSIL.

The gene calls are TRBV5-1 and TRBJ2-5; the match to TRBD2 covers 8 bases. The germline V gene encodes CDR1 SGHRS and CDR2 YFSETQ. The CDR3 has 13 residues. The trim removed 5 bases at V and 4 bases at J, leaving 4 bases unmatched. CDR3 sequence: CASRGSGGETQYF. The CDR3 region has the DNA TGCGCCAGCAGGGGCAGCGGGGGAGAGACCCAGTACTTC.

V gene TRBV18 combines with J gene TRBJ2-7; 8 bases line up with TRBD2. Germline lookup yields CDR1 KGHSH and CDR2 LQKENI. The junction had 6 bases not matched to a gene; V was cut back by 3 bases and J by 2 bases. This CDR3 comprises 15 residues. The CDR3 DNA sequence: TGTGCCAGCTCACCGGCTAGCGGGCCGACCTACGAGCAGTACTTC. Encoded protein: CASSPASGPTYEQYF.

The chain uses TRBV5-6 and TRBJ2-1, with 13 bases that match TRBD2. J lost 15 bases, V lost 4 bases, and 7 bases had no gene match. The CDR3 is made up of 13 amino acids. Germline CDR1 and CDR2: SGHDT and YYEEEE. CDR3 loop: CASSPTSGGATFF. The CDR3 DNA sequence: TGTGCCAGCAGCCCTACTAGCGGGGGGGCCACGTTCTTC.

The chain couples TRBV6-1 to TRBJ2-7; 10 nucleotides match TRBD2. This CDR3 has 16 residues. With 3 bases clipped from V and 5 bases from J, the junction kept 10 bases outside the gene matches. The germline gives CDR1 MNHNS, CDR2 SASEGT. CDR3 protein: CASSEFRAGGPDEQYF. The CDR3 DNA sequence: TGTGCCAGCAGTGAGTTTCGAGCGGGAGGGCCGGACGAGCAGTACTTC.

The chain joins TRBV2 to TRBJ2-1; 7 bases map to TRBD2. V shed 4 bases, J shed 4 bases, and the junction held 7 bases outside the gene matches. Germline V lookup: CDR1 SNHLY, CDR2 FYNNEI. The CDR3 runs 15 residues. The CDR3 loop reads CASSGGTIRYNEQFF. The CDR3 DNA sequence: TGTGCCAGCAGTGGAGGGACTATAAGATACAATGAGCAGTTCTTC.

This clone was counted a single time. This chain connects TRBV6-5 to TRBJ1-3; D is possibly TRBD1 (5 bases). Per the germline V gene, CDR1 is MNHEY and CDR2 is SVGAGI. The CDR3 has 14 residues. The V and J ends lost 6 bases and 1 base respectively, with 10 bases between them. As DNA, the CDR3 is TGTGCCAGCAGCTTTAGGGGTTCTGGAAACACCATATATTTT. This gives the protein CASSFRGSGNTIYF.

The CDR3 DNA sequence: TGTGCCAGCACCCTAGGACAGTACCAAGAGACCCAGTACTTC. It translates to CASTLGQYQETQYF. The chain links TRBV7-8 to TRBJ2-5, with TRBD1 as a possible D gene (6 bases). The CDR3 has 14 amino acids. V was clipped by 7 bases and J by 0 bases, with 12 bases between them. Germline CDR1 reads SGHVS; CDR2 reads FQNEAQ.

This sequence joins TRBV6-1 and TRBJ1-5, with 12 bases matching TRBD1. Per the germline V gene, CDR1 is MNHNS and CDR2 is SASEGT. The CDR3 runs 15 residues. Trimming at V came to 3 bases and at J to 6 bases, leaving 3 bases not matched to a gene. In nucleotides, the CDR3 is TGTGCCAGCAGTGAGGGACAGGGGGCCCGTCAGCCCCAGCATTTT. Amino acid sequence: CASSEGQGARQPQHF.

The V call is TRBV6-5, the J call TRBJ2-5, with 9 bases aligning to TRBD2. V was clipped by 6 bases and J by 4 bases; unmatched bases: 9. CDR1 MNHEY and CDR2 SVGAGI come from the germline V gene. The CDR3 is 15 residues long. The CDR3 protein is CASRRFPSGTETQYF. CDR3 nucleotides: TGTGCCAGCAGACGCTTCCCTAGCGGGACAGAGACCCAGTACTTC.

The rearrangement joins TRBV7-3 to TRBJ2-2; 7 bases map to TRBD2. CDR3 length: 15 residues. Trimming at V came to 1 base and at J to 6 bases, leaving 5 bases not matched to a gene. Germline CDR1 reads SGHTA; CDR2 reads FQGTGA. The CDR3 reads CASSLSGGVAGELFF. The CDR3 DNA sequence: TGTGCCAGCAGCTTAAGTGGGGGGGTAGCCGGGGAGCTGTTTTTT. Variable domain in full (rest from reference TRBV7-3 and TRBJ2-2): GAGVSQTPSNKVTEKGKYVELRCDPISGHTALYWYRQSLGQGPEFLIYFQGTGAADDSGLPNDRFFAVRPEGSVSTLKIQRTERGDSAVYLCASSLSGGVAGELFFGEGSRLTVL.

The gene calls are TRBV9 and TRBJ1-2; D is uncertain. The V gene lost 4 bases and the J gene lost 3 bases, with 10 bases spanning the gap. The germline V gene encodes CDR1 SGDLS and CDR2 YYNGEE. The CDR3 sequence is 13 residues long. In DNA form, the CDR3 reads TGTGCCAGCAGCCCCGCGACTGACTATGGCTACACCTTC. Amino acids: CASSPATDYGYTF.

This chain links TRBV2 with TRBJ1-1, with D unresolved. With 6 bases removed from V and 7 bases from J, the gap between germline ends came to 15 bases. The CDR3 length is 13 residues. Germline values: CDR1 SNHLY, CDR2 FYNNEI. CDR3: CASRNPAGVEAFF. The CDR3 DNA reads TGTGCCAGCAGAAACCCCGCCGGGGTTGAAGCTTTCTTT.

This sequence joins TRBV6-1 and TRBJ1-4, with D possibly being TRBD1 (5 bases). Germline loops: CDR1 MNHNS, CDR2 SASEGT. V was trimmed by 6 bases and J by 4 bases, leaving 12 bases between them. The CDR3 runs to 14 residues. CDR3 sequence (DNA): TGTGCCAGCAGCCCGACAGAGATTAATGAAAAACTGTTTTTT. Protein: CASSPTEINEKLFF.